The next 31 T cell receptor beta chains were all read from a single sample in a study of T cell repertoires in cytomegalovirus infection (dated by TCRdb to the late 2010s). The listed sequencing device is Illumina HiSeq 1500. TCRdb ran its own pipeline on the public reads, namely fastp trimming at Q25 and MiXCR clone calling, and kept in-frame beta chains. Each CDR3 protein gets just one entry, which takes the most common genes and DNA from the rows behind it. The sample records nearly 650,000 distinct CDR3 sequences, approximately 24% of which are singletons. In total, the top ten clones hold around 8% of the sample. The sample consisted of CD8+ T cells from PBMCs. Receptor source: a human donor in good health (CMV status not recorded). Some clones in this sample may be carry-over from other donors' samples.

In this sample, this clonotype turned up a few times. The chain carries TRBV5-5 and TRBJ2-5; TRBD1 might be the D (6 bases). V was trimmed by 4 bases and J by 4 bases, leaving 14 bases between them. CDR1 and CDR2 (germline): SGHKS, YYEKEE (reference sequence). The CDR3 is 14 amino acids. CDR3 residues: CASSLRDIRETQYF. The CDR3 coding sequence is TGTGCCAGCAGCCTCCGGGACATTAGAGAGACCCAGTACTTC.

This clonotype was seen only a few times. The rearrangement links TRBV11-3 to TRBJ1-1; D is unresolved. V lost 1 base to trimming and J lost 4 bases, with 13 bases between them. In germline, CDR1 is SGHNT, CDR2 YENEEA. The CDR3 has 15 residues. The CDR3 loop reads CASSLGDTSGTEAFF. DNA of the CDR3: TGTGCCAGCAGCTTAGGCGACACCTCGGGCACTGAAGCTTTCTTT.

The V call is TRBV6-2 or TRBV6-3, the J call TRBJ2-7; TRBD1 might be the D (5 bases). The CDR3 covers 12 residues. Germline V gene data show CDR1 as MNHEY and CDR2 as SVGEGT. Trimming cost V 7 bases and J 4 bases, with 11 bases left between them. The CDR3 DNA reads TGTGCCAGCATTCACAGGTTTTACGAGCAGTACGTC. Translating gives CASIHRFYEQYV.

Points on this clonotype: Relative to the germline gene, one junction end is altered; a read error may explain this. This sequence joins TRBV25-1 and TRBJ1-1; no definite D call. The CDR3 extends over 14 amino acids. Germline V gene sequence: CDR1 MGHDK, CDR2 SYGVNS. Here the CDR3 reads CANSEYYRDTEAFF. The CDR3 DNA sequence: TGTGCCAACAGTGAATATTATCGGGACACTGAAGCTTTCTTT.

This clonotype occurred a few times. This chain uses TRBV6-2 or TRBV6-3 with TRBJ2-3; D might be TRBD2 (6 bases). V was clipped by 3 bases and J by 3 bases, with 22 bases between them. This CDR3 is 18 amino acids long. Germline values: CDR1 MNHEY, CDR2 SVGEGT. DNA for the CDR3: TGTGCCAGCAGTTATTCCAGGGAGGACTGGGATCAAACAGATACGCAGTATTTT. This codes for CASSYSREDWDQTDTQYF.

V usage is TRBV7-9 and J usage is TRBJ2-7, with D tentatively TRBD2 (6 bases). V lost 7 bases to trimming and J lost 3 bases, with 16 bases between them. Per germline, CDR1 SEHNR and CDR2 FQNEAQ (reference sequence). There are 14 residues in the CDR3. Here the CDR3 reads CASTFGGDGYEQYV. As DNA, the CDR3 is TGTGCCAGCACCTTCGGCGGGGACGGCTACGAGCAGTACGTC.

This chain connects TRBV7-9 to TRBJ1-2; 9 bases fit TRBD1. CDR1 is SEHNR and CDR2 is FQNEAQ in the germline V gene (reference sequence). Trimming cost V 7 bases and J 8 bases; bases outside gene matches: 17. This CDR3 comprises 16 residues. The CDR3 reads CASTGTGSSTMDGYTF. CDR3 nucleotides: TGTGCCAGCACCGGGACAGGGTCTTCCACAATGGACGGCTACACCTTC.

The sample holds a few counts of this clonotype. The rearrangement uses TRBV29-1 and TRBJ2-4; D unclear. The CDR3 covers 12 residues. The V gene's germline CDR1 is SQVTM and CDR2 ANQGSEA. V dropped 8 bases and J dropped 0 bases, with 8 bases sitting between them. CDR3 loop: CSLRLAKNIQYF. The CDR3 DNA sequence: TGCAGCCTGAGATTAGCCAAAAACATTCAGTACTTC.

This CDR3 is CASSQAYQSLTNTEAFF. The DNA of the CDR3 is TGCGCCAGCAGCCAAGCCTACCAGTCACTGACGAACACTGAAGCTTTCTTT. The chain is built from TRBV4-1 and TRBJ1-1; D gene ambiguous. The CDR3 is made up of 17 amino acids. Trimming removed 1 base from V and 1 base from J, with 16 bases in between. Germline CDR1 is MGHRA and CDR2 is YSYEKL.

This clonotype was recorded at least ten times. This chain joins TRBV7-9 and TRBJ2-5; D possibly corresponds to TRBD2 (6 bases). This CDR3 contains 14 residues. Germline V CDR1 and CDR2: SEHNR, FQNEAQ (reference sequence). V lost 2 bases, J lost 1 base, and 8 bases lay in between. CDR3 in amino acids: CASSLRRGQETQYF. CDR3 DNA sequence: TGTGCCAGCAGCTTAAGGCGGGGCCAAGAGACCCAGTACTTC.

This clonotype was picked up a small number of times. The CDR3 here is CASSRLGVDNVLTF. CDR3 DNA: TGTGCCAGCAGCCGTCTTGGGGTTGACAACGTCCTGACTTTC. The rearrangement uses TRBV7-9 and TRBJ2-6, with D uncertain. This CDR3 has 14 residues. V gave up 5 bases and J gave up 9 bases, with 14 bases separating them. CDR1 is SEHNR and CDR2 is FQNEAQ in the germline V gene (reference sequence).

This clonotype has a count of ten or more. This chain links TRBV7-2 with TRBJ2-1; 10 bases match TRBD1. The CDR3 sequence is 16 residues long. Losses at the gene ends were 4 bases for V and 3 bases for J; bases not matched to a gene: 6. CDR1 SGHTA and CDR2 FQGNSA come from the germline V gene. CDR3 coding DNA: TGTGCCAGCAGCTCTACGGGACAGGGGATCTACAATGAGCAGTTCTTC. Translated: CASSSTGQGIYNEQFF.

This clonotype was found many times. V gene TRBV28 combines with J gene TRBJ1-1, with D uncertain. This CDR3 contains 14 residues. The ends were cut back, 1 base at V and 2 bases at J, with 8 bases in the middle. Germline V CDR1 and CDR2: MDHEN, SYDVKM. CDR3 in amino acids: CASSLYAVNTEAFF. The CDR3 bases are TGTGCCAGCAGTTTATATGCGGTCAACACTGAAGCTTTCTTT.

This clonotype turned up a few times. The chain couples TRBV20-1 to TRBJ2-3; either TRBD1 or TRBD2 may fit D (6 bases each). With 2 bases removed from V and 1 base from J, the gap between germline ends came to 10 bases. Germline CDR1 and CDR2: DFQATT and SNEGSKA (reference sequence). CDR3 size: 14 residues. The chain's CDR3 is CSARPRGRTDTQYF. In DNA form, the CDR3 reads TGCAGTGCTAGACCACGGGGGCGCACAGATACGCAGTATTTT.

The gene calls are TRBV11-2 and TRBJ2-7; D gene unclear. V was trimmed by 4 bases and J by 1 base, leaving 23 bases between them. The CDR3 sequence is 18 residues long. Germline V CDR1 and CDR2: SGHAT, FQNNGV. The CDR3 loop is CASSSGRWTADTSYEQYV. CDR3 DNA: TGTGCCAGCAGCTCTGGCCGTTGGACGGCCGATACATCCTACGAGCAGTACGTC.

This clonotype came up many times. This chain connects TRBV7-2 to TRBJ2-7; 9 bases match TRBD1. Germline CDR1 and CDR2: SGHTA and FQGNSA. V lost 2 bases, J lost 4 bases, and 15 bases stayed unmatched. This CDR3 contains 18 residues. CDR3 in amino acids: CASSLQYGTGTGFYEQYF. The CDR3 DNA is TGTGCCAGCAGCTTACAGTACGGAACGGGGACAGGGTTTTACGAGCAGTACTTC.

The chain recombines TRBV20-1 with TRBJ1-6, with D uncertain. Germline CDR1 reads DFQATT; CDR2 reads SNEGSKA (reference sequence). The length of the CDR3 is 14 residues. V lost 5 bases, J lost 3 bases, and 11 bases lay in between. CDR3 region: CSAHDTYYNSPLHF. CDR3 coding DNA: TGCAGTGCTCACGACACCTACTATAATTCACCCCTCCACTTT.

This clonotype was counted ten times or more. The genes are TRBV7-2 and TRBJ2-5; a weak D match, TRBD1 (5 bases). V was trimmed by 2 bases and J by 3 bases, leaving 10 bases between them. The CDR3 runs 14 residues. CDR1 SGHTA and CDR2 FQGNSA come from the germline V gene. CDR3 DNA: TGTGCCAGCAGCTTATGGACACTCGAAGAGACCCAGTACTTC. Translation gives CASSLWTLEETQYF.

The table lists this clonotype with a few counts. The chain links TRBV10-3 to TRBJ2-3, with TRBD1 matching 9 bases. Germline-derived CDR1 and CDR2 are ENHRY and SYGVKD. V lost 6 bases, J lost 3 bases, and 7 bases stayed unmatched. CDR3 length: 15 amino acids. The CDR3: CAIRTIDRGTDTQYF. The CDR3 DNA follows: TGTGCCATCAGGACCATCGACAGGGGGACAGATACGCAGTATTTT.

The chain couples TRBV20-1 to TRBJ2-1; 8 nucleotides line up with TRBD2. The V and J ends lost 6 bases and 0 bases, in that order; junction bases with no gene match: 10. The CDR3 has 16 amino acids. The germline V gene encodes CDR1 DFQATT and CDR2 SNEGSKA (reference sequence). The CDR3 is CSAAPGRGVSYNEQFF. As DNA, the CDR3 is TGCAGTGCGGCTCCTGGGCGGGGGGTCTCCTACAATGAGCAGTTCTTC.

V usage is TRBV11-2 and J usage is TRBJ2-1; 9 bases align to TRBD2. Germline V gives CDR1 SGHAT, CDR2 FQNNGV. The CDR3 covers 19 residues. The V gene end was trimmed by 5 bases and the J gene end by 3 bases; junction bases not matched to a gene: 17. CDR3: CASSEGGGGAPFYYNEQFF. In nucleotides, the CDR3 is TGTGCCAGCAGCGAGGGGGGCGGGGGGGCCCCCTTCTACTACAATGAGCAGTTCTTC.

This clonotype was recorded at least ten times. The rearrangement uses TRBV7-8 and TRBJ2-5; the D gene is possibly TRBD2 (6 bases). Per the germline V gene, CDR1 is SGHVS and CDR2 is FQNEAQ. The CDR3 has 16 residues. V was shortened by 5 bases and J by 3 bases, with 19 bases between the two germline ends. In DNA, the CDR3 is TGTGCCAGCAGCCCCATGCCAATATCTAGCGAAGAGACCCAGTACTTC. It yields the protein CASSPMPISSEETQYF.

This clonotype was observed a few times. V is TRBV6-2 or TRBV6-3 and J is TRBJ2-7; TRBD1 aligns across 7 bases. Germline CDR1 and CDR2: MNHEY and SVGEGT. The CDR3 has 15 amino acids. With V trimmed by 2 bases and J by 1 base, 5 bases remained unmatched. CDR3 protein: CASSYEQGTSYEQYV. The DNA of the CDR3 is TGTGCCAGCAGTTACGAACAGGGGACGTCCTACGAGCAGTACGTC.

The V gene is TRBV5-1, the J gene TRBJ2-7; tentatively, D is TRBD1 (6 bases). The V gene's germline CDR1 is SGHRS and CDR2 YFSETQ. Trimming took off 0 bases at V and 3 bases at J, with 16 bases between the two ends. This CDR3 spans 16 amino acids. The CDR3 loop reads CASSLGRTAVFYEQYF. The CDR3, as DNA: TGCGCCAGCAGCTTGGGCAGGACAGCGGTTTTCTACGAGCAGTACTTC.

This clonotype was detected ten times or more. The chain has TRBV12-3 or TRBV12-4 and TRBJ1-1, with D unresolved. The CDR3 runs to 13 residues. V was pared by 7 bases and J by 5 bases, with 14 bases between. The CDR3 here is CASKDGAATEAFF. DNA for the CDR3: TGTGCCAGCAAAGACGGCGCAGCTACTGAAGCTTTCTTT.

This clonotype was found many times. Here the CDR3 DNA reads TGTGCCAGCAGCCGACAGCGTAACACTGAAGCTTTCTTT. As protein: CASSRQRNTEAFF. The chain is built from TRBV7-6 and TRBJ1-1; a weak D match, TRBD1 (5 bases). Trimming left V 5 bases short and J 2 bases short, with 9 bases between. The length of the CDR3 is 13 residues. In germline, CDR1 is SGHVS, CDR2 FNYEAQ.

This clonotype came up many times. The CDR3 spells CASISRSNTEAFF. In nucleotides, the CDR3 is TGTGCCAGCATTAGCCGGTCGAACACTGAAGCTTTCTTT. This chain connects TRBV6-1 to TRBJ1-1; the D is unclear. Deletions cut 7 bases from V and 1 base from J, with 10 bases between. This CDR3 has 13 amino acids. The germline CDR1 and CDR2 sequences are MNHNS and SASEGT.

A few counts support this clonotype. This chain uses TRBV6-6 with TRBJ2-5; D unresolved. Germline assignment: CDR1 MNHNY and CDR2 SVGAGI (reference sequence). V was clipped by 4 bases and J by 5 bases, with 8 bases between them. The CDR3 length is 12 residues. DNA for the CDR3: TGTGCCAGCAGTTCCTCCCGGGAGACCCAGTACTTC. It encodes CASSSSRETQYF.

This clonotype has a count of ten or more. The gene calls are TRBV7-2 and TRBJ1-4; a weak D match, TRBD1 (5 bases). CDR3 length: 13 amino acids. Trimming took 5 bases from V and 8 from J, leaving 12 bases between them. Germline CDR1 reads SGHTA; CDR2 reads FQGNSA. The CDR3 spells CASSTAYREKLFF. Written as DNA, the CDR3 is TGTGCCAGCAGCACAGCCTACAGGGAAAAACTGTTTTTT.

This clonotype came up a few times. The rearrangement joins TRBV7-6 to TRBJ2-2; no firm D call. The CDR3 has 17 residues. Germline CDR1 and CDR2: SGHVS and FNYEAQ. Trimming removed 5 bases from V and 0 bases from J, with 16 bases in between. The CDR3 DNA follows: TGTGCCAGCAGCGCAGTTTCCCCTAGGACGAACACCGGGGAGCTGTTTTTT. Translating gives CASSAVSPRTNTGELFF.

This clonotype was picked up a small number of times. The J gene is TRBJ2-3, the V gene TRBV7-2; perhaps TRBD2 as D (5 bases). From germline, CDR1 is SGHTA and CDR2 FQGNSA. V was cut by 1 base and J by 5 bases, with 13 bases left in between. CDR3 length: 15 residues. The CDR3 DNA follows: TGTGCCAGCAGCTTAGGCGCGGAGGTAATAGATACGCAGTATTTT. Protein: CASSLGAEVIDTQYF. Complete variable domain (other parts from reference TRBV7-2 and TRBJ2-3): GAGVSQSPSNKVTEKGKDVELRCDPISGHTALYWYRQSLGQGLEFLIYFQGNSAPDKSGLPSDRFSAERTGGSVSTLTIQRTQQEDSAVYLCASSLGAEVIDTQYFGPGTRLTVL.